A selection of T cell receptor beta chains follows, all from one sample in a study of intratumoral heterogeneity in liver cancer. Repertoires were generated with immunoSEQ multiplex PCR, while TCRdb's copy carries only in-frame clones and drops some. The sample lists about 6,400 clones, under 60% occurring once. Sequenced here: tumor tissue, sampled before any cancer treatment. These receptors were obtained from a man between 65 and 85 years old with hepatocellular carcinoma. CDR3s include the opening cysteine and the closing phenylalanine or tryptophan. The order of the fields is clone size, D gene, V gene, J gene, CDR3 DNA, CDR3 protein. D genes are given only for firm matches. Expanded clones are given a class, and other clones once, few, many or no size at all.

clone_size: NA; d_call: TRBD1; v_call: TRBV6-1; j_call: TRBJ1-2; cdr3_nt: TGTGCCAGCAGTGAAAGGGGGCTCGGCTACACCTTC; cdr3_aa: CASSERGLGYTF
clone_size: NA; d_call: TRBD2; v_call: TRBV9; j_call: TRBJ2-3; cdr3_nt: TGTGCCAGCGGGCGGGGGGGCCAAGATACGCAGTATTTT; cdr3_aa: CASGRGGQDTQYF
clone_size: NA; d_call: TRBD1; v_call: TRBV5-1; j_call: TRBJ2-1; cdr3_nt: TGCGCCAGCAGCTTAGGGGGACAGGGGAATGAGCAGTTCTTC; cdr3_aa: CASSLGGQGNEQFF
clone_size: few; d_call: NA; v_call: TRBV7-2; j_call: TRBJ1-6; cdr3_nt: TGTGCCAGCAGCTCGACACAGGGAGAGATTTCACCCCTCCACTTT; cdr3_aa: CASSSTQGEISPLHF
clone_size: NA; d_call: NA; v_call: TRBV19; j_call: TRBJ1-2; cdr3_nt: TGTGCCAGTAGTAAACCAGGATCCTATGGCTACACCTTC; cdr3_aa: CASSKPGSYGYTF
clone_size: NA; d_call: NA; v_call: TRBV5-8; j_call: TRBJ2-1; cdr3_nt: TGTGCCAGCAGCTTGGGGACAGACTACAATGAGCAGTTCTTC; cdr3_aa: CASSLGTDYNEQFF
clone_size: NA; d_call: NA; v_call: TRBV29-1; j_call: TRBJ2-5; cdr3_nt: TGCAGCGTTGTTCCGAATAAAGAGACCCAGTACTTC; cdr3_aa: CSVVPNKETQYF
clone_size: once; d_call: NA; v_call: TRBV2; j_call: TRBJ1-2; cdr3_nt: TGTGCCAGCAGGACGGGACCCTATGGCTACACCTTC; cdr3_aa: CASRTGPYGYTF
clone_size: NA; d_call: NA; v_call: TRBV10-3; j_call: TRBJ2-7; cdr3_nt: TGTGCCATCAGTGAGAATCCAGCGTACGAGCAGTACTTC; cdr3_aa: CAISENPAYEQYF
clone_size: once; d_call: NA; v_call: TRBV7-7; j_call: TRBJ2-2; cdr3_nt: TGTGCTAGCAGCTTAGAAGGACCGTCAGGCGGGGAGCTGTTTTTT; cdr3_aa: CASSLEGPSGGELFF
clone_size: few; d_call: TRBD1; v_call: TRBV28; j_call: TRBJ2-6; cdr3_nt: TGTGCCAGCAGGAAGGACAGGGGTAAAGGGACGGGGGCCAACGTCCTGACTTTC; cdr3_aa: CASRKDRGKGTGANVLTF
clone_size: NA; d_call: NA; v_call: TRBV7-9; j_call: TRBJ1-3; cdr3_nt: TGTGCCAGCAGCTCCGCTCCCGGGACGTTTGGAAACACCATATATTTT; cdr3_aa: CASSSAPGTFGNTIYF
clone_size: medium-sized; d_call: NA; v_call: TRBV12-5; j_call: TRBJ1-1; cdr3_nt: TGTGCTAGTGGTCTGGGAGGTGAAGCTTTCTTT; cdr3_aa: CASGLGGEAFF
clone_size: once; d_call: NA; v_call: TRBV6-6; j_call: TRBJ1-5; cdr3_nt: TGTGCCAGCAGGAGGGAGCAGCCCCAGCATTTT; cdr3_aa: CASRREQPQHF
clone_size: few; d_call: TRBD1; v_call: TRBV12-5; j_call: TRBJ1-1; cdr3_nt: TGTGCTAGTGGTTTGGTCATCGGGCAGGGGGTGAACACTGAAGCTTTCTTT; cdr3_aa: CASGLVIGQGVNTEAFF
clone_size: NA; d_call: NA; v_call: TRBV6-1; j_call: TRBJ2-7; cdr3_nt: TGTGCCAGCAGTGCCCGAGGACAGGGAGGGGGTTACGAGCAGTACTTC; cdr3_aa: CASSARGQGGGYEQYF
clone_size: NA; d_call: NA; v_call: TRBV7-9; j_call: TRBJ1-1; cdr3_nt: TGTGCCAGCAGCTTAGGTGGCAGTCCTAACACTGAAGCTTTCTTT; cdr3_aa: CASSLGGSPNTEAFF
clone_size: NA; d_call: NA; v_call: TRBV7-9; j_call: TRBJ1-2; cdr3_nt: TGTGCCAGCAGCTTAGCAGACAGGAGCCACACCTTC; cdr3_aa: CASSLADRSHTF
clone_size: NA; d_call: TRBD1; v_call: TRBV2; j_call: TRBJ1-5; cdr3_nt: TGTGCCAGCACTACAGGGGGAGACAGTCAGCCCCAGCATTTT; cdr3_aa: CASTTGGDSQPQHF
clone_size: NA; d_call: NA; v_call: TRBV27; j_call: TRBJ1-2; cdr3_nt: TGTGCCAGCAGGCTCCGGGAGACCCACTATGGCTACACCTTC; cdr3_aa: CASRLRETHYGYTF
clone_size: NA; d_call: TRBD2; v_call: TRBV4-2; j_call: TRBJ2-5; cdr3_nt: TGTGCCAGCAGCCAAGCGGGGCCGGGGGGGCCTACGAAGACCCAGTACTTC; cdr3_aa: CASSQAGPGGPTKTQYF
clone_size: NA; d_call: NA; v_call: TRBV10-2; j_call: TRBJ2-1; cdr3_nt: TGCGCCAGCAGGTCCTCCGCGGGGTCCAATGAGCAGTTCTTC; cdr3_aa: CASRSSAGSNEQFF
clone_size: NA; d_call: NA; v_call: TRBV28; j_call: TRBJ1-2; cdr3_nt: TGTGCCAGCAGTTCCCATGTTGGCTACACCTTC; cdr3_aa: CASSSHVGYTF
clone_size: NA; d_call: TRBD1; v_call: TRBV6-5; j_call: TRBJ2-2; cdr3_nt: TGTGCCAGCAGGGGAGCCGGGACAGACACCGGGGAGCTGTTTTTT; cdr3_aa: CASRGAGTDTGELFF
clone_size: medium-sized; d_call: TRBD2; v_call: TRBV2; j_call: TRBJ2-1; cdr3_nt: TGTGCCAGCAGTGAATCCGGGACTAGCCGTAATGAGCAGTTCTTC; cdr3_aa: CASSESGTSRNEQFF
clone_size: NA; d_call: TRBD1; v_call: TRBV24-1; j_call: TRBJ2-2; cdr3_nt: TGTGCCACCAGTGACCTTGGACAGGGGCTACACACCGGGGAGCTGTTTTTT; cdr3_aa: CATSDLGQGLHTGELFF
clone_size: NA; d_call: TRBD2; v_call: TRBV18; j_call: TRBJ2-5; cdr3_nt: TGTGCCAGCTCGCTCGAAAGCGGGGGGGCCGGTGAGACCCAGTACTTC; cdr3_aa: CASSLESGGAGETQYF
clone_size: NA; d_call: TRBD1; v_call: TRBV6-5; j_call: TRBJ2-3; cdr3_nt: TGTGCCAGCAGTTACTCGTCAGGGGGCTACACAGATACGCAGTATTTT; cdr3_aa: CASSYSSGGYTDTQYF
clone_size: NA; d_call: NA; v_call: TRBV5-6; j_call: TRBJ2-5; cdr3_nt: TGTGCCAGCACGGTGGGTAGCCTTCAAGAGACCCAGTACTTC; cdr3_aa: CASTVGSLQETQYF
clone_size: few; d_call: TRBD1; v_call: TRBV7-9; j_call: TRBJ1-6; cdr3_nt: TGTGCCAGCAGCTCCGGACAGGGGGCTTCACCCCTCCACTTT; cdr3_aa: CASSSGQGASPLHF
clone_size: many; d_call: NA; v_call: TRBV28; j_call: TRBJ2-2; cdr3_nt: TGTGCCAGCAGTTTACCAGGGCGTTCCGGGGAGCTGTTTTTT; cdr3_aa: CASSLPGRSGELFF
clone_size: NA; d_call: NA; v_call: TRBV7-9; j_call: TRBJ2-5; cdr3_nt: TGTGCCAGCAGCTATCGTAATACAGGGTTGAAAGAGACCCAGTACTTC; cdr3_aa: CASSYRNTGLKETQYF
clone_size: NA; d_call: TRBD1; v_call: TRBV6-2/TRBV6-3; j_call: TRBJ2-7; cdr3_nt: TGTGCCAGCAGCTCCGGGACAGGCTTTAACGAGCAGTACTTC; cdr3_aa: CASSSGTGFNEQYF
clone_size: NA; d_call: TRBD2; v_call: TRBV10-2; j_call: TRBJ2-1; cdr3_nt: TGCGCCAGTAGGGACTACCGCTTAGACTACAATGAGCAGTTCTTC; cdr3_aa: CASRDYRLDYNEQFF
clone_size: few; d_call: TRBD2; v_call: TRBV9; j_call: TRBJ2-2; cdr3_nt: TGTGCCAGCAGCGTAGGACTAGCGGGGGGCCTCCGAGGGAACACCGGGGAGCTGTTTTTT; cdr3_aa: CASSVGLAGGLRGNTGELFF
clone_size: NA; d_call: TRBD2; v_call: TRBV7-3; j_call: TRBJ2-5; cdr3_nt: TGTGCCAGCAGCTTACTTGGCGGGGGGCCACAAGAGACCCAGTACTTC; cdr3_aa: CASSLLGGGPQETQYF
clone_size: NA; d_call: NA; v_call: TRBV12-3/TRBV12-4; j_call: TRBJ1-2; cdr3_nt: TGTGCCAGCAACCAGGGTACCTATGGCTACACCTTC; cdr3_aa: CASNQGTYGYTF
clone_size: NA; d_call: NA; v_call: TRBV7-7; j_call: TRBJ2-5; cdr3_nt: TGTGCTAGCAGCTTAGATCTGGGAGTTCCGGAGACCCAGTACTTC; cdr3_aa: CASSLDLGVPETQYF
clone_size: medium-sized; d_call: NA; v_call: TRBV7-8; j_call: TRBJ2-2; cdr3_nt: TGTGCCAGCAGCTTAGGGCCAGGGAGTAACACCGGGGAGCTGTTTTTT; cdr3_aa: CASSLGPGSNTGELFF
clone_size: medium-sized; d_call: NA; v_call: TRBV5-1; j_call: TRBJ1-1; cdr3_nt: TGCGCCAGCAGCTTTTCCAGGGTTGGAGACACTGAAGCTTTCTTT; cdr3_aa: CASSFSRVGDTEAFF
clone_size: medium-sized; d_call: NA; v_call: TRBV7-9; j_call: TRBJ1-2; cdr3_nt: TGTGCCAGCCGAAGGCCGACCGGCTATGGCTACACCTTC; cdr3_aa: CASRRPTGYGYTF
clone_size: NA; d_call: NA; v_call: TRBV10-3; j_call: TRBJ2-3; cdr3_nt: TGTGCCATCACTTTTGGGGGCCTTGGGGATACGCAGTATTTT; cdr3_aa: CAITFGGLGDTQYF
clone_size: NA; d_call: NA; v_call: TRBV19; j_call: TRBJ2-5; cdr3_nt: TGTGCCAGTAGTAGTTCTGCGGTGACAGAGACCCAGTACTTC; cdr3_aa: CASSSSAVTETQYF
clone_size: medium-sized; d_call: NA; v_call: TRBV6-5; j_call: TRBJ1-2; cdr3_nt: TGTGCCAGCAGTTACCCGGGGGGCAATGGCTACACCTTC; cdr3_aa: CASSYPGGNGYTF
clone_size: medium-sized; d_call: NA; v_call: TRBV7-3; j_call: TRBJ2-2; cdr3_nt: TGTGCCAGCAGCTTAAGGGGAGCAGGGTCGCCCACCGGGGAGCTGTTTTTT; cdr3_aa: CASSLRGAGSPTGELFF
clone_size: few; d_call: NA; v_call: TRBV12-3/TRBV12-4; j_call: TRBJ2-3; cdr3_nt: TGTGCCAGCAGTTTCACAGATACGCAGTATTTT; cdr3_aa: CASSFTDTQYF
clone_size: NA; d_call: NA; v_call: TRBV7-9; j_call: TRBJ1-4; cdr3_nt: TGTGCCAGCAGCTTCGCGGCAACTAATGAAAAACTGTTTTTT; cdr3_aa: CASSFAATNEKLFF
clone_size: NA; d_call: NA; v_call: TRBV5-1; j_call: TRBJ2-7; cdr3_nt: TGCGCCAGCAGCTTGGCCGCCGGGTTACAGTACTTC; cdr3_aa: CASSLAAGLQYF
clone_size: NA; d_call: NA; v_call: TRBV5-1; j_call: TRBJ1-4; cdr3_nt: TGCGCCAGCAGCTCCCAACAGGGTTCAACTAATGAAAAACTGTTTTTT; cdr3_aa: CASSSQQGSTNEKLFF
clone_size: NA; d_call: NA; v_call: TRBV30; j_call: TRBJ2-3; cdr3_nt: TGTGCCGGAGCTAGCACAGATACGCAGTATTTT; cdr3_aa: CAGASTDTQYF
clone_size: NA; d_call: NA; v_call: TRBV20-1; j_call: TRBJ1-2; cdr3_nt: TGCAGTGCCAGTATCGCCCCCTATGGCTACACCTTC; cdr3_aa: CSASIAPYGYTF
clone_size: few; d_call: TRBD2; v_call: TRBV5-1; j_call: TRBJ2-2; cdr3_nt: TGCGCCAGCAGCTTCAACGGGGGGGCCGGGGAGCTGTTTTTT; cdr3_aa: CASSFNGGAGELFF
clone_size: NA; d_call: TRBD1; v_call: TRBV5-6; j_call: TRBJ2-3; cdr3_nt: TGTGCCAGCAGCTACGGGACAGGGGGTGTGATGAGAAATACGCAGTATTTT; cdr3_aa: CASSYGTGGVMRNTQYF
clone_size: few; d_call: NA; v_call: TRBV11-3; j_call: TRBJ2-1; cdr3_nt: TGTGCCAGCAGCTCGGCCGGCTACAATGAGCAGTTCTTC; cdr3_aa: CASSSAGYNEQFF
clone_size: once; d_call: NA; v_call: TRBV20-1; j_call: TRBJ1-5; cdr3_nt: TGCAGTGCTAGTGCTTCCAGGGCTCAGCCCCAGCATTTT; cdr3_aa: CSASASRAQPQHF
clone_size: few; d_call: NA; v_call: TRBV9; j_call: TRBJ1-1; cdr3_nt: TGTGCCAGCAGCTGGCGGGACACTTCGAACACTGAAGCTTTCTTT; cdr3_aa: CASSWRDTSNTEAFF
clone_size: NA; d_call: TRBD2; v_call: TRBV7-3; j_call: TRBJ2-7; cdr3_nt: TGTGCCAGCAGCATCAGCGGGGGGAACTACGAGCAGTACTTC; cdr3_aa: CASSISGGNYEQYF
clone_size: NA; d_call: TRBD2; v_call: TRBV4-3; j_call: TRBJ2-1; cdr3_nt: TGCGCCAGCAGCCTCGGCTGGACTAGCGGAGGTGAGCAGTTCTTC; cdr3_aa: CASSLGWTSGGEQFF
clone_size: NA; d_call: NA; v_call: TRBV15; j_call: TRBJ1-2; cdr3_nt: TGTGCCACCAGCAGAGATTTCGGACGGTTATACACCTTC; cdr3_aa: CATSRDFGRLYTF